The source of this T cell receptor (beta chain) is a study of T cell repertoires in cytomegalovirus infection. Study as a whole: The public TCR beta signatures pointed to both CMV infection and matching HLA type.

Study results and limitations: The study identified carriers of CMV plus the relevant HLA from cumulative public TCR beta family frequency.

On this clonotype: Its antigen is not identified.

Trimming cost V 6 bases and J 6 bases, with 11 bases left between them. The CDR3 sequence is 13 residues long. CDR1 is LNHDA, CDR2 SQIVND, per germline (reference sequence). TCRdb reprocessed the reads via MiXCR and lists one record per CDR3 protein. Of about 400,000 distinct CDR3 sequences in the sample, nearly 35% were seen once. V and J are TRBV19 and TRBJ2-2; the D is unclear. The sample was cultured PBMCs, taken from culture after CMV antigen stimulation. The receptor comes from a human donor in good health (CMV status not recorded). Some clones in this sample may be carry-over from other donors' samples. The chain's CDR3 is CASRSLSAGELFF. CDR3 DNA sequence: TGTGCCAGTAGGTCCCTTTCAGCCGGGGAGCTGTTTTTT.